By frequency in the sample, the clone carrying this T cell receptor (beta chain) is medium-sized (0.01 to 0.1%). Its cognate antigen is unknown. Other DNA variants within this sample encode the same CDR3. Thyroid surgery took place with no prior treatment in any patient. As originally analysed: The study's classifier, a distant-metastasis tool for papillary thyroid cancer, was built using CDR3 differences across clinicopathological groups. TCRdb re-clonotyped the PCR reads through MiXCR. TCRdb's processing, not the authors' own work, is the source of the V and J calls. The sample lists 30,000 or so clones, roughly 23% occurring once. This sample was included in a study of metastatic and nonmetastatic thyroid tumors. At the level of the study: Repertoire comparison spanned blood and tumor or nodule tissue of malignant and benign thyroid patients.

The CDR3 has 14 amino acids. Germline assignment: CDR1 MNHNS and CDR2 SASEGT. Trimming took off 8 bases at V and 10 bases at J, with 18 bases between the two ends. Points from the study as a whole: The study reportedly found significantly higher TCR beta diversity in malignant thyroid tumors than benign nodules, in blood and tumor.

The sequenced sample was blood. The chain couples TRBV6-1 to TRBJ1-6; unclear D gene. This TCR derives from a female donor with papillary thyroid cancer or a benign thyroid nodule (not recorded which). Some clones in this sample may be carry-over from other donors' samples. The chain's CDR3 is CASARRRLGSPLHF. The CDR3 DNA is TGTGCCAGCGCCCGACGACGGCTAGGATCACCCCTCCACTTT.